The T cell receptor (beta chain) described here comes from a study of OX40 agonist ivuxolimab in advanced cancers. At the level of the study: Ivuxolimab is an agonistic anti-OX40 (CD134) antibody, and patients were treated with it.

Germline V CDR1 and CDR2: LNHDA, SQIVND (reference sequence). The CDR3 extends over 13 amino acids. The V and J ends lost 10 bases and 0 bases respectively, with 10 bases between them. Concerning this clone: The antigen is undetermined.

Study-wide results and caveats: Among the lowest levels of clonal expansion were found in partial responders at 0.1-3.0 mg/kg.

Drawing of blood for sampling happened at baseline, at cycle 4 day 1, and at cycle 7 day 1. Some clones are missing from TCRdb's copy, which holds only in-frame ones; the method was immunoSEQ multiplex PCR. The table shows about 84,000 clones, with 89% occurring only once. Sample: CD4+ or CD8+ T cells sorted from blood, taken in a trial of the OX40 agonist ivuxolimab. The rearrangement uses TRBV19 and TRBJ1-5, with D uncertain. The sequence came from an adult with an advanced solid tumor such as melanoma, head and neck, liver or kidney cancer. The CDR3 bases are TGTGCCACTAGATCCGTTAGCAATCAGCCCCAGCATTTT. Its translation: CATRSVSNQPQHF.